The clone carrying this T cell receptor (beta chain) was counted between two and nine times. This sample is part of a study of blood T cell repertoires in COVID-19. Whole-study context: Two negative PCRs, clearance, or symptom resolution characterized the recovered Cohort 3 donors.

V shed 3 bases, J shed 1 base, and the junction held 3 bases outside the gene matches. Germline lookup yields CDR1 SGHRS and CDR2 YFSETQ. The CDR3 length is 14 residues. Profiled with immunoSEQ multiplex PCR; TCRdb holds only in-frame clones, not every one. The profile shows about 170,000 clones, less than 80% of them singletons. This receptor was obtained from a woman in her 70s in a cohort exposed to, infected with or recovered from COVID-19 (not recorded which). The chain couples TRBV5-1 to TRBJ2-7; 8 bases map to TRBD2. Material for sequencing was PBMCs or T cells enriched from blood (not recorded which). CDR3 residues: CASSSGTSSYEQYF. In DNA, the CDR3 is TGCGCCAGCAGCTCGGGGACTAGTTCCTACGAGCAGTACTTC.